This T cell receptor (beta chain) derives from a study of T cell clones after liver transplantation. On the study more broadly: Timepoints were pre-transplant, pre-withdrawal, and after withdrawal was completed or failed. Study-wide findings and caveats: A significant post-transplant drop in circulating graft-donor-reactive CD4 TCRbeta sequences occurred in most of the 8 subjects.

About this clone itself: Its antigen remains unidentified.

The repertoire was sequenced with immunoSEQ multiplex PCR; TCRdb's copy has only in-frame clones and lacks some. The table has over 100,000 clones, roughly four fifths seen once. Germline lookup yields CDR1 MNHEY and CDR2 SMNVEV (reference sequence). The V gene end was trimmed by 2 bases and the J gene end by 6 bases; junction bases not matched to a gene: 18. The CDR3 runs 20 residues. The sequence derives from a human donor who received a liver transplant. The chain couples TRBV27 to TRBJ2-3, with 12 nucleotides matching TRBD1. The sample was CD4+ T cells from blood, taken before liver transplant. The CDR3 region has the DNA TGTGCCAGCAGTTTAAGGGGACAGGGGGCCTGGACTAGGCCTGAGGATACGCAGTATTTT. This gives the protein CASSLRGQGAWTRPEDTQYF.